These T cell receptor beta chains were read from a single sample in a study of control samples from healthy donors and cancer patients. Using immunoSEQ multiplex PCR, the repertoire was profiled, and TCRdb retains in-frame clones only, with some absent. The table shows fewer than 200,000 clones, with around nine tenths occurring only once. Sample: blood. These TCRs come from a man younger than 40 in good health. The CDR3 runs from the conserved cysteine through the conserved F or W. Fields, in order: V gene, J gene, D gene, clone size, CDR3 DNA, CDR3 protein. The D gene is left open where the match is weak. Clone size is not always given. Where it is, it says once, few, many or a class for expanded clones.

v_gene: TRBV11-2; j_gene: TRBJ1-5; d_gene: -; abundance: -; CDR3nt: TGTGCCAGCAGCTTAGGGGCAGGGTGGAATCAGCCCCAGCATTTT; CDR3aa: CASSLGAGWNQPQHF
v_gene: TRBV5-1; j_gene: TRBJ1-3; d_gene: -; abundance: -; CDR3nt: TGCGCCAGCAGCAAGGGCGAGAGCTCTGGAAACACCATATATTTT; CDR3aa: CASSKGESSGNTIYF
v_gene: TRBV19; j_gene: TRBJ2-7; d_gene: -; abundance: -; CDR3nt: TGTGCCAGTAGTATAGGGACATCCTACGAGCAGTACTTC; CDR3aa: CASSIGTSYEQYF
v_gene: TRBV30; j_gene: TRBJ2-7; d_gene: -; abundance: -; CDR3nt: TGTGCCTGGAGTGTACGGACAAACTACGAGCAGTACTTC; CDR3aa: CAWSVRTNYEQYF
v_gene: TRBV28; j_gene: TRBJ2-5; d_gene: TRBD2; abundance: -; CDR3nt: TGTGCCAGCAGTTCGGGGGGGGAGAATTCCCAGTACTTC; CDR3aa: CASSSGGENSQYF
v_gene: TRBV3-1/TRBV3-2; j_gene: TRBJ1-3; d_gene: -; abundance: -; CDR3nt: TGTGCCAGCAGCCAAGATCTTAGTCGGGGGTACTACAACACCATATATTTT; CDR3aa: CASSQDLSRGYYNTIYF
v_gene: TRBV5-1; j_gene: TRBJ2-1; d_gene: TRBD2; abundance: -; CDR3nt: TGCGCCAGCAGCTTGAATAGCGGGGCGAGCTCCTACAATGAGCAGTTCTTC; CDR3aa: CASSLNSGASSYNEQFF
v_gene: TRBV6-2/TRBV6-3; j_gene: TRBJ2-2; d_gene: -; abundance: -; CDR3nt: TGTGCCAGCAGTTATCTGGGAACCGGGGAGCTGTTTTTT; CDR3aa: CASSYLGTGELFF
v_gene: TRBV6-6; j_gene: TRBJ1-4; d_gene: -; abundance: -; CDR3nt: TGTGCCAGCAGTTACTGGTTGGGGGAGGACCAAAAACTGTTTTTT; CDR3aa: CASSYWLGEDQKLFF
v_gene: TRBV9; j_gene: TRBJ2-2; d_gene: -; abundance: -; CDR3nt: TGTGCCAGCAGCGGGAGGGGGAACACCGGGGAGCTGTTTTTT; CDR3aa: CASSGRGNTGELFF
v_gene: TRBV5-5; j_gene: TRBJ2-2; d_gene: TRBD1; abundance: few; CDR3nt: TGTGCCAGCAGCGCGAGGACAGGGGGGAACACCGGGGAGCTGTTTTTT; CDR3aa: CASSARTGGNTGELFF
v_gene: TRBV6-1; j_gene: TRBJ2-7; d_gene: TRBD2; abundance: -; CDR3nt: TGTGCCAGCAGTGAAGGACTAGCGGGAGGCCGAAGCTCCTACGAGCAGTACTTC; CDR3aa: CASSEGLAGGRSSYEQYF
v_gene: TRBV6-6; j_gene: TRBJ1-1; d_gene: -; abundance: -; CDR3nt: TGTGCCAGCATAATGACAGTCCCCTCGGGGACTGAAGCTTTCTTT; CDR3aa: CASIMTVPSGTEAFF
v_gene: TRBV27; j_gene: TRBJ2-3; d_gene: TRBD2; abundance: once; CDR3nt: TGTGCCAGCAGTGACTGGGGACTAGCCGCAGATACGCAGTATTTT; CDR3aa: CASSDWGLAADTQYF
v_gene: TRBV5-5; j_gene: TRBJ1-2; d_gene: -; abundance: -; CDR3nt: TGTGCCAGCAGACCGGGCCAAGCTAACTATGGCTACACCTTC; CDR3aa: CASRPGQANYGYTF
v_gene: TRBV7-3; j_gene: TRBJ2-1; d_gene: TRBD2; abundance: few; CDR3nt: TGTGCCAGCAGTCTAACTAGCGATGCCAATGAGCAGTTCTTC; CDR3aa: CASSLTSDANEQFF
v_gene: TRBV6-5; j_gene: TRBJ2-7; d_gene: -; abundance: -; CDR3nt: TGTGCCAGCAGTTTAACTACCTACGAGCAGTACTTC; CDR3aa: CASSLTTYEQYF
v_gene: TRBV7-9; j_gene: TRBJ2-7; d_gene: -; abundance: -; CDR3nt: TGTGCCAGCAGCCCGTACTCGGGCCAAAGGGAGCAGTACTTC; CDR3aa: CASSPYSGQREQYF
v_gene: TRBV4-2; j_gene: TRBJ2-6; d_gene: TRBD1; abundance: -; CDR3nt: TGTGCCAGCAGCCAAGCCCAGGGGGCTGACTCTGGGGCCAACGTCCTGACTTTC; CDR3aa: CASSQAQGADSGANVLTF
v_gene: TRBV11-2; j_gene: TRBJ2-7; d_gene: -; abundance: -; CDR3nt: TGTGCCAGCAGCCTAATCGGAAGCGTAGGTGACTACGAGCAGTACTTC; CDR3aa: CASSLIGSVGDYEQYF
v_gene: TRBV13; j_gene: TRBJ2-2; d_gene: -; abundance: -; CDR3nt: TGTGCCAGCAGCTTTGGGGGAAACACCGGGGAGCTGTTTTTT; CDR3aa: CASSFGGNTGELFF
v_gene: TRBV10-2; j_gene: TRBJ2-7; d_gene: TRBD2; abundance: -; CDR3nt: TGCGCCAGCAGTGTGGCGGGGGGGTACGAGCAGTACTTC; CDR3aa: CASSVAGGYEQYF
v_gene: TRBV29-1; j_gene: TRBJ1-1; d_gene: -; abundance: -; CDR3nt: TGCAGCGTAACTCAGAGGGTCACTGAAGCTTTCTTT; CDR3aa: CSVTQRVTEAFF
v_gene: TRBV13; j_gene: TRBJ1-4; d_gene: -; abundance: -; CDR3nt: TGTGCCAGCAGCTCAGATGATGAAAAACTGTTTTTT; CDR3aa: CASSSDDEKLFF
v_gene: TRBV3-1/TRBV3-2; j_gene: TRBJ2-3; d_gene: TRBD2; abundance: -; CDR3nt: TGTGCCAGCAGCCAAGTTGTGGGGGGGGTGACAGATACGCAGTATTTT; CDR3aa: CASSQVVGGVTDTQYF
v_gene: TRBV28; j_gene: TRBJ2-7; d_gene: -; abundance: -; CDR3nt: TGTGCCAGCAGTTTACGCACGGCTCCCTACGAGCAGTACTTC; CDR3aa: CASSLRTAPYEQYF
v_gene: TRBV6-5; j_gene: TRBJ1-1; d_gene: -; abundance: -; CDR3nt: TGTGCCAGCAGGCTACTGGGAAGTCGTGCTGAAGCTTTCTTT; CDR3aa: CASRLLGSRAEAFF
v_gene: TRBV28; j_gene: TRBJ1-2; d_gene: TRBD1; abundance: -; CDR3nt: TGTGCCAGCCGGGACAGGGTCTATGGCTACACCTTC; CDR3aa: CASRDRVYGYTF
v_gene: TRBV7-2; j_gene: TRBJ2-1; d_gene: -; abundance: -; CDR3nt: TGTGCCAGCACCTACCGGGGGGCTGGGAATGAGCAGTTCTTC; CDR3aa: CASTYRGAGNEQFF
v_gene: TRBV9; j_gene: TRBJ2-1; d_gene: -; abundance: -; CDR3nt: TGTGCCAGCAGCGAGGGTTCCTACAATGAGCAGTTCTTC; CDR3aa: CASSEGSYNEQFF
v_gene: TRBV18; j_gene: TRBJ1-2; d_gene: -; abundance: -; CDR3nt: TGTGCCAGCTCACCAACCGGGACGGTTAACTATGGCTACACCTTC; CDR3aa: CASSPTGTVNYGYTF
v_gene: TRBV18; j_gene: TRBJ2-1; d_gene: TRBD2; abundance: -; CDR3nt: TGTGCCAGCTCACTACGGACTAGCGGGAGAATAGTGTATGAGCAGTTCTTC; CDR3aa: CASSLRTSGRIVYEQFF
v_gene: TRBV19; j_gene: TRBJ1-1; d_gene: TRBD1; abundance: -; CDR3nt: TGTGCCAGTAGGACAGGGAGAAACACTGAAGCTTTCTTT; CDR3aa: CASRTGRNTEAFF
v_gene: TRBV27; j_gene: TRBJ2-3; d_gene: -; abundance: -; CDR3nt: TGTGCCAGCAGATTGAGGGGACACTTCTTTACGCAGTATTTT; CDR3aa: CASRLRGHFFTQYF
v_gene: TRBV27; j_gene: TRBJ1-2; d_gene: -; abundance: -; CDR3nt: TGTGCCAGCAGCCCAGTGGCGGAAGTCTATGGCTACACCTTC; CDR3aa: CASSPVAEVYGYTF
v_gene: TRBV7-9; j_gene: TRBJ2-1; d_gene: TRBD2; abundance: -; CDR3nt: TGTGCCAGCAGTCCTAGACTAGCGGGGAACAATGAGCAGTTCTTC; CDR3aa: CASSPRLAGNNEQFF
v_gene: TRBV19; j_gene: TRBJ2-7; d_gene: -; abundance: -; CDR3nt: TGTGCCAGTAGTCCCGACGGAAGCTCCTACGAGCAGTACTTC; CDR3aa: CASSPDGSSYEQYF
v_gene: TRBV5-1; j_gene: TRBJ1-6; d_gene: -; abundance: -; CDR3nt: TGCGCCAGCAGCTTCGGGACTGTCAGCTCCTATAATTCACCCCTCCACTTT; CDR3aa: CASSFGTVSSYNSPLHF
v_gene: TRBV6-6; j_gene: TRBJ2-1; d_gene: TRBD2; abundance: -; CDR3nt: TGTGCCAGCAGTTACACCCCCACTAGCGGGGGGGCCCAGTTCTTC; CDR3aa: CASSYTPTSGGAQFF
v_gene: TRBV30; j_gene: TRBJ2-1; d_gene: TRBD2; abundance: few; CDR3nt: TGTGCCTACCGGGGGCTAGCGGGGGGATACAATGAGCAGTTCTTC; CDR3aa: CAYRGLAGGYNEQFF
v_gene: TRBV5-8; j_gene: TRBJ2-3; d_gene: -; abundance: -; CDR3nt: TGTGCCAGCAGCTTGGGGGGGCGAAATACGCAGTATTTT; CDR3aa: CASSLGGRNTQYF
v_gene: TRBV12-3/TRBV12-4; j_gene: TRBJ1-2; d_gene: -; abundance: -; CDR3nt: TGTGCCAGCAGTTTGTCAGCACCCTATGGCTACACCTTC; CDR3aa: CASSLSAPYGYTF
v_gene: TRBV3-1/TRBV3-2; j_gene: TRBJ2-7; d_gene: TRBD2; abundance: -; CDR3nt: TGTGCCAGCACCGAAACCGGGACTATGGGCGAGCAGTACTTC; CDR3aa: CASTETGTMGEQYF
v_gene: TRBV5-1; j_gene: TRBJ1-5; d_gene: TRBD1; abundance: -; CDR3nt: TGCGCCAGCAGCTTATTACCTGACGGACAGGGCAATCAGCCCCGGCATTTT; CDR3aa: CASSLLPDGQGNQPRHF
v_gene: TRBV7-2; j_gene: TRBJ1-2; d_gene: -; abundance: -; CDR3nt: TGTGCCAGCAGCTTTTCACTAGGCTACACCTTC; CDR3aa: CASSFSLGYTF
v_gene: TRBV3-1/TRBV3-2; j_gene: TRBJ2-7; d_gene: -; abundance: -; CDR3nt: TGTGTCAGCAGTCGAGCGTCGGGGGCCCCCTACGAGCAGTACTTC; CDR3aa: CVSSRASGAPYEQYF
v_gene: TRBV12-3/TRBV12-4; j_gene: TRBJ2-3; d_gene: -; abundance: -; CDR3nt: TGTGCCAGCAGTTCCGCGGGAGATACGCAGTATTTT; CDR3aa: CASSSAGDTQYF
v_gene: TRBV19; j_gene: TRBJ1-1; d_gene: -; abundance: -; CDR3nt: TGTGCCAGTAGTATAGAGGTGAACACTGAAGCTTTCTTT; CDR3aa: CASSIEVNTEAFF
v_gene: TRBV5-1; j_gene: TRBJ2-1; d_gene: -; abundance: -; CDR3nt: TGCGCCAGCAGCTTTGAGGGGAGCTCCTACAATGAGCAGTTCTTC; CDR3aa: CASSFEGSSYNEQFF
v_gene: TRBV7-9; j_gene: TRBJ2-5; d_gene: -; abundance: -; CDR3nt: TGTGCCAGCGGGGACACCCAAGAGACCCAGTACTTC; CDR3aa: CASGDTQETQYF
v_gene: TRBV7-8; j_gene: TRBJ2-5; d_gene: TRBD2; abundance: -; CDR3nt: TGTGCCAGCAGCCCTTGGGGGGGATGGGGGGAGACCCAGTACTTC; CDR3aa: CASSPWGGWGETQYF